The 32 T cell receptor beta chains presented below share a single source sample, sequenced in a study of Ad26.COV2.S vaccination and SARS-CoV-2 variants. Sequencing was performed with immunoSEQ multiplex PCR; in TCRdb, only in-frame clones are kept and a portion is missing. The sample carries about 390,000 clones, 80% to 90% recorded once. The treatment: 19 received Ad26.COV2.S at low or high dose, single or two shots; roughly five received placebo; per-sample allocation not given. Day 63 after the first vaccine or placebo injection was the time point for sampling. The sample in question was peripheral blood, obtained in a trial of Ad26.COV2.S vaccine versus placebo. The source of these receptors is a person between 18 and 65 years old who received the Ad26.COV2.S COVID-19 vaccine or a placebo.

The J gene is TRBJ1-6, the V gene TRBV7-9, with D tentatively TRBD1 (5 bases). The ends were cut back, 2 bases at V and 7 bases at J, with 9 bases in the middle. The CDR3 length is 14 residues. CDR1 SEHNR and CDR2 FQNEAQ come from the germline V gene (reference sequence). CDR3 DNA: TGTGCCAGCAGCTTACAGGGAGCAAATTCACCCCTCCACTTT. It is translated as CASSLQGANSPLHF.

The chain's CDR3 is CASSPQAEQYF. CDR3 DNA: TGTGCCAGCAGCCCCCAGGCCGAGCAGTACTTC. The J gene is TRBJ2-7, the V gene TRBV7-9, with D hard to call. Trimming shortened V by 5 bases and J by 6 bases, and 8 bases separated the two germline ends. Germline V gene lookup returns CDR1 SEHNR and CDR2 FQNEAQ (reference sequence). CDR3 size: 11 residues.

The chain uses TRBV3-1 (or the pseudogene TRBV3-2) and TRBJ2-7; TRBD1 might be the D (6 bases). Germline lookup yields CDR1 LGHDT and CDR2 YNNKEL (reference sequence). With 4 bases removed from V and 1 base from J, the gap between germline ends came to 11 bases. CDR3 length equals 14 residues. CDR3 sequence reads: CASSPRDISYEQYF. The CDR3 DNA follows: TGTGCCAGCAGCCCCCGGGACATATCCTACGAGCAGTACTTC.

The rearrangement links TRBV3-1 (or the pseudogene TRBV3-2) to TRBJ1-1, with D possibly TRBD1 on 5 matching bases. CDR1 is LGHDT and CDR2 is YNNKEL in the germline V gene (reference sequence). V lost 0 bases to trimming and J lost 0 bases, with 11 bases between them. This CDR3 comprises 16 residues. The CDR3 sequence is CASSQDGARMNTEAFF. CDR3 DNA sequence: TGTGCCAGCAGCCAAGATGGGGCTAGAATGAACACTGAAGCTTTCTTT.

The V and J genes are TRBV5-1 and TRBJ2-3; D is unclear. CDR3 length: 12 amino acids. Trimming removed 2 bases at V and 14 bases at J, with 15 bases between. CDR1 SGHRS and CDR2 YFSETQ come from the germline V gene. CDR3 region: CASSLNIGQWYF. CDR3 in DNA: TGCGCCAGCAGCTTAAACATCGGGCAATGGTATTTT.

This CDR3 reads CASSVDSTNTEAFF. The CDR3 region has the DNA TGTGCCAGCAGCGTGGACAGCACGAACACTGAAGCTTTCTTT. The chain has TRBV9 and TRBJ1-1; tentative D call: TRBD1 (6 bases). The V gene's germline CDR1 is SGDLS and CDR2 YYNGEE. This CDR3 has 14 residues. Trimming cost V 2 bases and J 1 base, with 9 bases left between them.

This rearrangement joins TRBV11-1 to TRBJ2-1; 8 bases align to TRBD1. V was pared by 4 bases and J by 7 bases, with 12 bases of the junction left unmatched. The germline V gene encodes CDR1 SGHAT and CDR2 FQDESV (reference sequence). CDR3 length: 16 residues. DNA of the CDR3: TGTGCCAGCAGCTCCCATTTAGGGACAGGACAGAATGAGCAGTTCTTC. This gives the protein CASSSHLGTGQNEQFF.

This clone was recorded only once. The chain is built from TRBV27 and TRBJ1-3; D perhaps matches TRBD1 (6 bases). The CDR3 has 13 amino acids. Deletions cut 3 bases from V and 8 bases from J, with 11 bases between. Germline V CDR1 and CDR2: MNHEY, SMNVEV (reference sequence). The CDR3, as DNA: TGTGCCAGCAGTTTGGGGGCCCGGGACACCATATATTTT. Its translation: CASSLGARDTIYF.

The sample holds a few counts of this clone. This sequence joins TRBV2 and TRBJ2-7; D is ambiguous. There are 14 residues in the CDR3. The V end lost 6 bases, the J end lost 2 bases, and 14 bases lay between the germline ends. CDR1 and CDR2 from the germline V gene are SNHLY and FYNNEI. CDR3 nucleotides: TGTGCCAGCAGCATAACTTCGCGCGCCTACGAGCAGTACTTC. This encodes CASSITSRAYEQYF. The complete variable domain, with remaining parts taken from reference TRBV2 and TRBJ2-7, reads EPEVTQTPSHQVTQMGQEVILRCVPISNHLYFYWYRQILGQKVEFLVSFYNNEISEKSEIFDDQFSVERPDGSNFTLKIRSTKLEDSAMYFCASSITSRAYEQYFGPGTRLTVT.

The gene calls are TRBV6-5 and TRBJ2-7; TRBD1 matches 8 bases. The CDR3 covers 15 residues. Losses at the gene ends were 7 bases for V and 5 bases for J; bases not matched to a gene: 13. The germline CDR1 and CDR2 sequences are MNHEY and SVGAGI. CDR3 region: CASNPGQDALNEQYF. The CDR3 nucleotides read TGTGCCAGCAACCCGGGACAGGACGCCCTCAACGAGCAGTACTTC.

This clone was seen more than once but under ten times. V is TRBV27 and J is TRBJ2-2, with a weak D call TRBD1 (6 bases). V lost 5 bases, J lost 5 bases, and 18 bases lay in between. The CDR3 sequence is 16 residues long. Germline CDR1 MNHEY, CDR2 SMNVEV (reference sequence). The CDR3 DNA reads as TGTGCCAGCAGTCCCGGCCGACAGGTTGATACCGGGGAGCTGTTTTTT. This codes for CASSPGRQVDTGELFF.

The chain recombines TRBV3-1 (or the pseudogene TRBV3-2) with TRBJ1-2; 7 bases map to TRBD1. The CDR3 is made up of 14 amino acids. Trimming removed 3 bases from V and 7 bases from J; junction bases left unmatched: 8. Per the germline V gene, CDR1 is LGHDT and CDR2 is YNNKEL (reference sequence). The CDR3 DNA reads as TGTGCCAGCAGCCAGGCAGGGGGGGAGTCTGGCTACACCTTC. Protein sequence: CASSQAGGESGYTF.

V is TRBV6-5 and J is TRBJ1-1; TRBD1 agrees at 8 bases. This CDR3 is 14 amino acids long. The ends lost 7 bases at V and 1 base at J; junction bases unmatched: 5. From germline, CDR1 is MNHEY and CDR2 SVGAGI. CDR3 DNA sequence: TGTGCCAGCAAACTGACAGGGGAGAACACTGAAGCTTTCTTT. It specifies CASKLTGENTEAFF.

This clone occurred a few times. This chain links TRBV5-1 with TRBJ1-6; weak D call: TRBD1 (6 bases). Per the germline V gene, CDR1 is SGHRS and CDR2 is YFSETQ. The length of the CDR3 is 16 residues. V lost 4 bases and J lost 7, with 18 bases in between. The CDR3 spells CASSERAGDGNSPLHF. The CDR3 nucleotides read TGCGCCAGCAGCGAGAGGGCAGGGGATGGGAATTCACCCCTCCACTTT.

About this clone itself: This sample includes further DNA sequences coding for the same CDR3. The chain employs TRBV7-9 and TRBJ2-3, with D unresolved. V was shortened by 1 base and J by 4 bases, with 3 bases between the two germline ends. The CDR3 is 12 amino acids. The V gene's germline CDR1 is SEHNR and CDR2 FQNEAQ (reference sequence). The CDR3: CASSLEADTQYF. CDR3 bases: TGTGCCAGCAGCTTAGAGGCAGATACGCAGTATTTT.

The CDR3 nucleotides read TGTGCCAGCAGCTTAGCTTTCGGGACAGGGGCCAATGAGCAGTTCTTC. This codes for CASSLAFGTGANEQFF. J is TRBJ2-1 and V is TRBV7-9; TRBD1 matches 10 bases. Germline values: CDR1 SEHNR, CDR2 FQNEAQ (reference sequence). The CDR3 is made up of 16 amino acids. With V trimmed by 0 bases and J by 6 bases, 5 bases remained unmatched.

This sequence joins TRBV18 and TRBJ2-7; D is unclear. The CDR3 sequence is 12 residues long. V gave up 1 base and J gave up 7 bases, with 8 bases separating them. Germline CDR1 reads KGHSH; CDR2 reads LQKENI. CDR3 coding DNA: TGTGCCAGCTCACCACAAGGCCAAGAGCAGTACTTC. Protein sequence: CASSPQGQEQYF.

CDR3 in DNA: TGTGCCAGCAGCTTAGTCGGTTGGGAAAAACTGTTTTTT. It codes for CASSLVGWEKLFF. The V gene is TRBV7-2, the J gene TRBJ1-4; D is undetermined. CDR1 SGHTA and CDR2 FQGNSA come from the germline V gene. The CDR3 sequence is 13 residues long. V was trimmed by 1 base and J by 8 bases, leaving 8 bases between them. The full variable domain, with the rest looked up from reference TRBV7-2 and TRBJ1-4, is GAGVSQSPSNKVTEKGKDVELRCDPISGHTALYWYRQSLGQGLEFLIYFQGNSAPDKSGLPSDRFSAERTGGSVSTLTIQRTQQEDSAVYLCASSLVGWEKLFFGSGTQLSVL.

The rearrangement joins TRBV11-3 to TRBJ2-3; possibly TRBD1 for D (6 bases). Germline V gives CDR1 SGHNT, CDR2 YENEEA. Trimming shortened V by 1 base and J by 0 bases, and 17 bases separated the two germline ends. The CDR3 is 18 amino acids. The CDR3 reads CASSLGRAGELSTDTQYF. For the CDR3, the DNA is TGTGCCAGCAGCTTAGGAAGGGCAGGGGAATTGAGCACAGATACGCAGTATTTT.

The chain uses TRBV5-1 and TRBJ2-2; D is unclear. The CDR3 runs 17 residues. The germline gives CDR1 SGHRS, CDR2 YFSETQ. V was clipped by 0 bases and J by 0 bases, with 12 bases between them. The CDR3 loop reads CASSLEAGVANTGELFF. As DNA, the CDR3 is TGCGCCAGCAGCTTGGAGGCAGGCGTCGCGAACACCGGGGAGCTGTTTTTT.

In regard to this clone: One junction end disagrees with the germline gene, perhaps due to a read error. The rearrangement joins TRBV7-9 to TRBJ2-1; possibly TRBD1 for D (6 bases). Germline CDR1 and CDR2: SEHNR and FQNEAQ (reference sequence). The CDR3 spans 12 residues. As DNA, the CDR3 is TGTGCCTACGGTAGGGGGTACATTGAGCAGTTCTTC. Amino acids: CAYGRGYIEQFF.

This sequence joins TRBV11-2 and TRBJ2-2; D is possibly TRBD1 or TRBD2 (5 bases each). Trimming shortened V by 5 bases and J by 6 bases, and 19 bases separated the two germline ends. CDR1 SGHAT and CDR2 FQNNGV come from the germline V gene. This CDR3 has 16 amino acids. The CDR3 sequence: CASSRVAGATSGELFF. CDR3 bases: TGTGCCAGCAGCAGAGTAGCCGGGGCCACGTCCGGGGAGCTGTTTTTT.

The chain joins TRBV3-1 (or the pseudogene TRBV3-2) to TRBJ2-2, with a possible D match to TRBD1 (5 bases). CDR3 length: 17 residues. V was trimmed by 0 bases and J by 2 bases, leaving 13 bases between them. The germline V gene encodes CDR1 LGHDT and CDR2 YNNKEL (reference sequence). In DNA form, the CDR3 reads TGTGCCAGCAGCCAAGATCCCGCGACAGAAAACACCGGGGAGCTGTTTTTT. The encoded protein is CASSQDPATENTGELFF.

This clone was picked up one time. The chain is built from TRBV15 and TRBJ1-4; 7 nucleotides align to TRBD1. Germline CDR1 is LNHNV and CDR2 is YYDKDF (reference sequence). V trimming: 0 bases; J trimming: 8 bases; junction bases outside the gene matches: 6. This CDR3 has 15 amino acids. CDR3 nucleotide sequence: TGTGCCACCAGCAGAGATGTCAGGGGGGTAGAAAAACTGTTTTTT. Translated: CATSRDVRGVEKLFF.

V gene TRBV19 combines with J gene TRBJ1-1; no firm D call. The CDR3 runs 14 residues. Germline-derived CDR1 and CDR2 are LNHDA and SQIVND (reference sequence). The germline V and J ends were trimmed by 3 bases and 4 bases, with 12 bases remaining between them. The DNA for the CDR3 is TGTGCCAGTAGTATCCAGGTAGCGAGCACTGAAGCTTTCTTT. Translation: CASSIQVASTEAFF. The full variable domain, completed using reference TRBV19 and TRBJ1-1, is DGGITQSPKYLFRKEGQNVTLSCEQNLNHDAMYWYRQDPGQGLRLIYYSQIVNDFQKGDIAEGYSVSREKKESFPLTVTSAQKNPTAFYLCASSIQVASTEAFFGQGTRLTVV.

The CDR3 DNA sequence: TGTGCCAGCAGCTTGGGAGGGGGCAACAGGGGCTACACCTTC. It specifies CASSLGGGNRGYTF. This chain uses TRBV5-5 with TRBJ1-2; 7 positions agree with TRBD1. The CDR3 consists of 14 residues. With 0 bases clipped from V and 8 bases from J, the junction kept 7 bases outside the gene matches. The germline CDR1 and CDR2 sequences are SGHKS and YYEKEE (reference sequence).

This chain uses TRBV5-1 with TRBJ1-1; D not resolved. The CDR3 sequence is 13 residues long. With 2 bases removed from V and 6 bases from J, the gap between germline ends came to 11 bases. CDR1 and CDR2 (germline): SGHRS, YFSETQ. Here the CDR3 reads CASSLKPLAEAFF. CDR3 in DNA: TGCGCCAGCAGCTTAAAACCCCTCGCTGAAGCTTTCTTT.

V gene TRBV5-6 combines with J gene TRBJ1-1; D remains unclear. V shed 1 base and J shed 3 bases, with 10 bases lying between them. This CDR3 is 14 amino acids long. Germline CDR1 is SGHDT and CDR2 is YYEEEE. The CDR3 sequence is CASSLRVFDTEAFF. In DNA, the CDR3 is TGTGCCAGCAGCTTGAGAGTATTCGACACTGAAGCTTTCTTT.

Details on this clone: Other DNA sequences within the sample encode an identical CDR3. The rearrangement joins TRBV7-9 to TRBJ1-1; D is ambiguous. CDR1 is SEHNR and CDR2 is FQNEAQ in the germline V gene (reference sequence). The CDR3 sequence is 11 residues long. V was clipped by 3 bases and J by 3 bases, with 2 bases between them. CDR3 in amino acids: CASSLDTEAFF. In nucleotides, the CDR3 is TGTGCCAGCAGCTTGGACACTGAAGCTTTCTTT.

This clone showed up just once. Being one base from a much bigger clone, this may be a read error. The J gene is TRBJ1-2, the V gene TRBV11-2; 7 nucleotides align to TRBD1. Germline V gene sequence: CDR1 SGHAT, CDR2 FQNNGV. The ends lost 4 bases at V and 4 bases at J; junction bases unmatched: 3. The CDR3 totals 13 residues. The CDR3 DNA sequence: TGTGCCAGCAGCTCCGGGACAGTCTATGGCTACACCTTC. This sequence encodes CASSSGTVYGYTF.

The chain combines TRBV5-1 with TRBJ2-5, with 7 bases matching TRBD1. This CDR3 has 15 amino acids. The trim removed 1 base at V and 3 bases at J, leaving 6 bases unmatched. The V gene's germline CDR1 is SGHRS and CDR2 YFSETQ. The CDR3 sequence: CASSLTGAGEETQYF. The CDR3 nucleotides read TGCGCCAGCAGCTTGACAGGGGCTGGGGAAGAGACCCAGTACTTC.

V and J are TRBV5-6 and TRBJ1-1, with 9 positions matching TRBD1. This CDR3 is built from 16 residues. CDR1 is SGHDT, CDR2 YYEEEE, per germline. The junction had 8 bases not matched to a gene; V was cut back by 4 bases and J by 1 base. The CDR3 loop reads CASSRRDRVTNTEAFF. The CDR3 nucleotides read TGTGCCAGCAGCCGCCGGGACAGGGTAACGAACACTGAAGCTTTCTTT.